This T cell receptor (beta chain) was sequenced for a study of cytomegalovirus exposure and HLA in healthy donors. Findings and limits, study-wide: Within an earlier analysis, most TCR beta V segments proved productive either about 90% or about 30% of the time. Cytomegalovirus-associated status was assigned to 150 to 200 TCR beta chains. Later on, an analysis found that several of the most significant clusters appeared to be linked to common viral pathogens, which included parvovirus B19.

Amplification used 60 Vbeta primers and 13 Jbeta primers. The assay was immunoSEQ multiplex PCR, and TCRdb's table has in-frame clones only and misses some. The sample shows about 180,000 clones, roughly 75% of them seen only once. To note about this clone: Its target is not known.

The CDR3 is 15 residues long. With 4 bases removed from V and 1 base from J, the gap between germline ends came to 14 bases. Germline values: CDR1 SGHRS, CDR2 YFSETQ. The sample was PBMCs. The chain joins TRBV5-1 to TRBJ1-1; D perhaps matches TRBD1 (5 bases). The sequence was obtained from a woman aged 30 to 39 in good health and CMV-seronegative. The CDR3 DNA follows: TGCGCCAGCAGCCCAGATACAGGCAAGAACACTGAAGCTTTCTTT. Protein: CASSPDTGKNTEAFF.